Sequencing of this TCR beta chain was carried out in a study of blood T cell repertoires in COVID-19. Study information: The study drew acute and convalescent COVID-19 samples from the United States, Italy and Spain. T cells, B-cell-depleted T cells, or PBMCs provided the cDNA or gDNA that served as material.

The CDR3 extends over 15 amino acids. With V trimmed by 5 bases and J by 4 bases, 6 bases remained unmatched. CDR1 SGHNT and CDR2 YYREEE come from the germline V gene (reference sequence). This clone came up a few times. In the original analysis: Amplified reference gene primers provided the basis for estimating nucleated cell counts. Sequencing was performed with immunoSEQ multiplex PCR; in TCRdb, only in-frame clones are kept and a portion is missing. For V, J and clone size, that table is used; D and trimming come from the DNA. The sample consists of about half a million clones, 70% to 90% of them appearing once.

The TCR was taken from a human donor in a cohort sampled during active COVID-19. Sequencing was done on a sample of peripheral blood. The chain employs TRBV5-4 and TRBJ2-1; TRBD2 agrees at 10 bases. Here the CDR3 reads CASRFWTSGYNEQFF. CDR3 DNA: TGTGCCAGCAGGTTCTGGACTAGCGGTTACAATGAGCAGTTCTTC.